A single sample gave rise to the 20 T cell receptor beta chains below, sequenced in a study of blood T cell repertoires in COVID-19. TCRdb's copy holds only in-frame clones and misses some; the assay was immunoSEQ multiplex PCR. The sample lists 210,000 or so clones, about 90% occurring once. Input material: PBMCs or T cells enriched from blood (not recorded which). The receptors stem from a young man who had recovered from COVID-19.

The V gene is TRBV19, the J gene TRBJ2-7; 7 nucleotides line up with TRBD2. Germline lookup yields CDR1 LNHDA and CDR2 SQIVND (reference sequence). The CDR3 runs to 15 residues. Trimming at V came to 1 base and at J to 2 bases, leaving 5 bases not matched to a gene. The DNA of the CDR3 is TGTGCCAGTAGTATAGCCCCTAGCGGAGCCTACGAGCAGTACTTC. Translated, it gives CASSIAPSGAYEQYF.

This chain joins TRBV28 and TRBJ2-1; weak D call: TRBD2 (7 bases). The CDR3 consists of 14 residues. Deletions cut 3 bases from V and 5 bases from J, with 11 bases between. Germline CDR1 MDHEN, CDR2 SYDVKM. The CDR3 is CASSFPGGNNEQFF. CDR3 in DNA: TGTGCCAGCAGTTTTCCGGGGGGCAACAATGAGCAGTTCTTC.

V gene TRBV9 combines with J gene TRBJ2-2, with D possibly matching TRBD2 (5 bases). The CDR3 is made up of 15 amino acids. Per germline, CDR1 SGDLS and CDR2 YYNGEE. Trimming removed 2 bases at V and 0 bases at J, with 8 bases between. The CDR3 reads CASSVSGTNTGELFF. CDR3 sequence (DNA): TGTGCCAGCAGCGTCAGCGGCACGAACACCGGGGAGCTGTTTTTT.

V gene TRBV10-2 combines with J gene TRBJ2-1, with 14 nucleotides matching TRBD2. The CDR3 is made up of 17 amino acids. Unmatched junction bases numbered 6, after V lost 4 bases and J lost 4 bases. CDR1 WSHSY and CDR2 SAAADI come from the germline V gene. The CDR3 reads CASSGSGLAGGYNEQFF. The CDR3 coding sequence is TGCGCCAGCAGTGGAAGCGGACTAGCGGGGGGTTACAATGAGCAGTTCTTC.

This chain links TRBV9 with TRBJ1-5, with D possibly TRBD1 on 5 matching bases. Germline V gives CDR1 SGDLS, CDR2 YYNGEE. V dropped 3 bases and J dropped 3 bases, with 13 bases sitting between them. This CDR3 spans 15 amino acids. The CDR3 protein is CASSAGPGANQPQHF. In DNA, the CDR3 is TGTGCCAGCAGCGCAGGGCCGGGAGCCAATCAGCCCCAGCATTTT.

The V gene is TRBV28, the J gene TRBJ2-2; D may be TRBD2 (6 bases). V lost 6 bases and J 9 bases, leaving 20 bases between the germline ends. The CDR3 loop spans 15 amino acids. The V gene's germline CDR1 is MDHEN and CDR2 SYDVKM. Here the CDR3 reads CASRGDSLGSRELFF. In DNA, the CDR3 is TGTGCCAGCAGGGGGGACTCTTTGGGTTCCCGGGAGCTGTTTTTT. The full variable domain, rest sourced from reference TRBV28 and TRBJ2-2, is DVKVTQSSRYLVKRTGEKVFLECVQDMDHENMFWYRQDPGLGLRLIYFSYDVKMKEKGDIPEGYSVSREKKERFSLILESASTNQTSMYLCASRGDSLGSRELFFGEGSRLTVL.

The chain carries TRBV6-5 and TRBJ1-4; D unresolved. Trimming took off 6 bases at V and 0 bases at J, with 8 bases between the two ends. Per germline, CDR1 MNHEY and CDR2 SVGAGI. This CDR3 is built from 14 residues. The DNA of the CDR3 is TGTGCCAGCAGCCGGGGTGCAACTAATGAAAAACTGTTTTTT. This gives the protein CASSRGATNEKLFF.

This chain joins TRBV4-3 and TRBJ1-5; no firm D call. V lost 0 bases and J lost 3, with 9 bases in between. The CDR3 is 15 residues long. Germline loops: CDR1 LGHNA, CDR2 YSLEER. Here the CDR3 DNA reads TGCGCCAGCAGCCAAGACAGGCTATCCAATCAGCCCCAGCATTTT. Translating it yields CASSQDRLSNQPQHF.

The chain recombines TRBV24-1 with TRBJ2-1; TRBD2 aligns across 11 bases. The CDR3 consists of 16 residues. V lost 3 bases to trimming and J lost 3 bases; unmatched junction nucleotides: 3. Germline V gives CDR1 KGHDR, CDR2 SFDVKD. Written as DNA, the CDR3 is TGTGCCACCAGTGATGGGACTAGCGGATACTACAATGAGCAGTTCTTC. Its protein product is CATSDGTSGYYNEQFF.

This sequence joins TRBV10-3 and TRBJ2-5; 16 bases map to TRBD2. This CDR3 is 17 amino acids long. Per germline, CDR1 ENHRY and CDR2 SYGVKD. Trimming cost V 3 bases and J 5 bases; bases outside gene matches: 6. The CDR3 region is CAISESRGLAGGETQYF. The CDR3 region has the DNA TGTGCCATCAGTGAATCGAGGGGACTAGCGGGAGGGGAGACCCAGTACTTC.

V usage is TRBV28 and J usage is TRBJ2-2; TRBD2 agrees at 7 bases. Trimming took 8 bases from V and 4 from J; bases not matched to a gene: 16. Germline CDR1 reads MDHEN; CDR2 reads SYDVKM. CDR3 length: 17 residues. The CDR3 sequence: CASRRLADLFLTGELFF. The CDR3 nucleotides are TGTGCCAGCCGTCGACTAGCCGACCTTTTTCTCACCGGGGAGCTGTTTTTT.

This clone was found once. The chain links TRBV7-8 to TRBJ1-5, with 11 bases aligning to TRBD1. The germline V gene encodes CDR1 SGHVS and CDR2 FQNEAQ. Germline trimming cut 5 bases from V and 2 bases from J; bases unmatched to any gene: 2. The length of the CDR3 is 15 residues. The CDR3 reads CASSGTGGRNQPQHF. DNA of the CDR3: TGTGCCAGCAGCGGGACAGGGGGGCGCAATCAGCCCCAGCATTTT.

J is TRBJ1-4 and V is TRBV6-5, with 9 bases identical to TRBD1. The CDR3 sequence is 15 residues long. V was pared by 10 bases and J by 5 bases, with 11 bases of the junction left unmatched. Germline V gene sequence: CDR1 MNHEY, CDR2 SVGAGI. The CDR3 loop reads CATTTGGTGNEKLFF. DNA of the CDR3: TGTGCCACCACGACCGGAGGGACAGGGAATGAAAAACTGTTTTTT.

This clone was seen once. The chain employs TRBV30 and TRBJ1-2, with D tentatively TRBD1 (5 bases). Germline loops: CDR1 GTSNPN, CDR2 SVGIG (reference sequence). CDR3 length: 13 amino acids. Trimming removed 1 base from V and 7 bases from J, with 13 bases in between. The CDR3 loop is CAWSESGQAGYTF. CDR3 nucleotides: TGTGCCTGGAGTGAGTCAGGGCAGGCTGGCTACACCTTC.

The V and J genes are TRBV30 and TRBJ2-5; D may be TRBD1 (7 bases). The CDR3 totals 12 residues. V lost 4 bases to trimming and J lost 7 bases, with 13 bases between them. Germline-derived CDR1 and CDR2 are GTSNPN and SVGIG (reference sequence). The CDR3 DNA is TGTGCCTGGACCCCAGGGGGAGGGACCCAGTACTTC. This gives the protein CAWTPGGGTQYF.

The chain joins TRBV7-9 to TRBJ2-4, with 7 positions matching TRBD1. V lost 4 bases to trimming and J lost 7 bases; unmatched junction nucleotides: 10. This CDR3 is built from 15 residues. Germline loops: CDR1 SEHNR, CDR2 FQNEAQ (reference sequence). CDR3 DNA sequence: TGTGCCAGCAGCTCCACTGGGACAGCCAGGAACATTCAGTACTTC. This translates into CASSSTGTARNIQYF. The whole variable domain, remainder taken from reference TRBV7-9 and TRBJ2-4, is DTGVSQNPRHKITKRGQNVTFRCDPISEHNRLYWYRQTLGQGPEFLTYFQNEAQLEKSRLLSDRFSAERPKGSFSTLEIQRTEQGDSAMYLCASSSTGTARNIQYFGAGTRLSVL.

The chain has TRBV7-9 and TRBJ1-2; D not resolved. This CDR3 comprises 12 residues. Germline CDR1 reads SEHNR; CDR2 reads FQNEAQ (reference sequence). V lost 4 bases and J 2 bases, leaving 5 bases between the germline ends. DNA for the CDR3: TGTGCCAGCAGCTCCGTGAACTATGGCTACACCTTC. Its protein is CASSSVNYGYTF.

The chain couples TRBV4-2 to TRBJ2-1, with D tentatively TRBD1 (6 bases). Deletions cut 2 bases from V and 6 bases from J, with 17 bases between. Per the germline V gene, CDR1 is LGHNA and CDR2 is YNFKEQ. CDR3 length equals 16 residues. CDR3 in DNA: TGTGCCAGCAGCCAACGAACAGGGAGAGGGGGCAATGAGCAGTTCTTC. As protein: CASSQRTGRGGNEQFF.

CDR3 in DNA: TGTGCCAGCAGCGCCGGGACAGTGTCAACTTTCTTT. Protein product: CASSAGTVSTFF. V is TRBV9 and J is TRBJ1-1; 7 nucleotides align to TRBD1. Trimming at V came to 3 bases and at J to 12 bases, leaving 8 bases not matched to a gene. This CDR3 spans 12 amino acids. Germline V CDR1 and CDR2: SGDLS, YYNGEE.

About this clone: The germline gene is not matched at one end of the junction; a read error may be the cause. The chain uses TRBV11-2 and TRBJ1-2; 7 nucleotides align to TRBD1. CDR1 and CDR2 from the germline V gene are SGHAT and FQNNGV. This CDR3 is built from 13 residues. The CDR3 region has the DNA TGTGCCAGCAGTTTAGGGACAGTCTATGGCTACACCTTC. Translated, it gives CASSLGTVYGYTF.